This entry features one T cell receptor (beta chain) sequence. Sequenced by immunoSEQ multiplex PCR; TCRdb stores in-frame clones only, minus some. The table has 100,000 to 130,000 clones, approximately 94% seen once. The data belong to a study of cytomegalovirus exposure and HLA in healthy donors. Study information: Later, an analysis reported that the 120 or so validation repertoires had used the same platform as the 666 first-cohort repertoires.

Germline V gene data show CDR1 as MDHEN and CDR2 as SYDVKM. V gave up 7 bases and J gave up 6 bases, with 21 bases separating them. This CDR3 has 15 amino acids. Sequencing was performed on PBMCs. This sequence originates from a woman aged 18-30 years in good health and CMV-seronegative. The rearrangement links TRBV28 to TRBJ1-1, with D maybe TRBD1 (5 bases). CDR3 nucleotides: TGTGCCAGCACCCTAGGGGCGTCAGGGTCCGCTGAAGCTTTCTTT. This encodes CASTLGASGSAEAFF.